This is a list of T cell receptor beta chains from one sample in a study of response to subunit inactivated influenza vaccine. TCRdb fed the RT-PCR reads into MiXCR, producing one record per CDR3 protein. The repertoire has just under 550,000 distinct CDR3 sequences, roughly 25% of them found once; the top ten carry 2.5% to 3%. Separately, the same data were catalogued under a study of T cells expressing NK-cell markers.

The sequencing used CD4+ T cells sorted from PBMCs, collected 11 to 12 days after vaccination. All receptors derive from a man aged 50 to 60 who received an inactivated influenza vaccine. The CDR3 runs from the conserved cysteine through the conserved F or W. Each record gives: CDR3 protein, CDR3 length, J gene, V gene.

cdr3_aa: CASSLQGREGADTQYF; cdr3_length: 16; j_call: TRBJ2-3; v_call: TRBV5-1
cdr3_aa: CSARAQDRALGYTF; cdr3_length: 14; j_call: TRBJ1-2; v_call: TRBV20-1
cdr3_aa: CASSLTQAYSYEQYF; cdr3_length: 15; j_call: TRBJ2-7; v_call: TRBV7-2
cdr3_aa: CASSPRSLGTDTQYF; cdr3_length: 15; j_call: TRBJ2-3; v_call: TRBV7-9
cdr3_aa: CSARPNGLNTEAFF; cdr3_length: 14; j_call: TRBJ1-1; v_call: TRBV20-1
cdr3_aa: CASSPQLAGGNEQFF; cdr3_length: 15; j_call: TRBJ2-1; v_call: TRBV5-1
cdr3_aa: CASSLIGGNQPQHF; cdr3_length: 14; j_call: TRBJ1-5; v_call: TRBV28
cdr3_aa: CSADSGLAGGTQYF; cdr3_length: 14; j_call: TRBJ2-5; v_call: TRBV20-1
cdr3_aa: CSARDYRGREAFF; cdr3_length: 13; j_call: TRBJ1-1; v_call: TRBV20-1
cdr3_aa: CASTGAPSYEQYF; cdr3_length: 13; j_call: TRBJ2-7; v_call: TRBV28
cdr3_aa: CASSVTGRKETQYF; cdr3_length: 14; j_call: TRBJ2-5; v_call: TRBV9
cdr3_aa: CASSSSGTSGGLAKNIQYF; cdr3_length: 19; j_call: TRBJ2-4; v_call: TRBV13
cdr3_aa: CASSFGTTGNEQFF; cdr3_length: 14; j_call: TRBJ2-1; v_call: TRBV11-3
cdr3_aa: CASRQAGMGETQYF; cdr3_length: 14; j_call: TRBJ2-5; v_call: TRBV28
cdr3_aa: CASSPRTGEETQYF; cdr3_length: 14; j_call: TRBJ2-5; v_call: TRBV18
cdr3_aa: CASSLGREGLREQYF; cdr3_length: 15; j_call: TRBJ2-7; v_call: TRBV7-2
cdr3_aa: CASSLEGAKTEAFF; cdr3_length: 14; j_call: TRBJ1-1; v_call: TRBV7-9
cdr3_aa: CASSLARSWSTDTQYF; cdr3_length: 16; j_call: TRBJ2-3; v_call: TRBV7-9
cdr3_aa: CSVKPGLAGYEQYF; cdr3_length: 14; j_call: TRBJ2-7; v_call: TRBV29-1
cdr3_aa: CSARDKGTGQHF; cdr3_length: 12; j_call: TRBJ1-5; v_call: TRBV20-1
cdr3_aa: CARILRCGVDYGYTF; cdr3_length: 15; j_call: TRBJ1-2; v_call: TRBV14
cdr3_aa: CASSPSGGRKKTEAFF; cdr3_length: 16; j_call: TRBJ1-1; v_call: TRBV28
cdr3_aa: CASSRTGAAYGYTF; cdr3_length: 14; j_call: TRBJ1-2; v_call: TRBV6-1
cdr3_aa: CASSPIGQRNTGELFF; cdr3_length: 16; j_call: TRBJ2-2; v_call: TRBV7-9
cdr3_aa: CASSLVEARGYTF; cdr3_length: 13; j_call: TRBJ1-2; v_call: TRBV5-1
cdr3_aa: CASSLTSTSTDTQYF; cdr3_length: 15; j_call: TRBJ2-3; v_call: TRBV7-9
cdr3_aa: CASSLSGRRAETQYF; cdr3_length: 15; j_call: TRBJ2-5; v_call: TRBV7-2
cdr3_aa: CASSYYPTGELFF; cdr3_length: 13; j_call: TRBJ2-2; v_call: TRBV5-8
cdr3_aa: CASSQGQVSNQPQHF; cdr3_length: 15; j_call: TRBJ1-5; v_call: TRBV5-8
cdr3_aa: CASSLFGKSSYNEQFF; cdr3_length: 16; j_call: TRBJ2-1; v_call: TRBV5-5
cdr3_aa: CSARDGRTGGRGTGYTF; cdr3_length: 17; j_call: TRBJ1-2; v_call: TRBV20-1
cdr3_aa: CASSILSGAYNEQFF; cdr3_length: 15; j_call: TRBJ2-1; v_call: TRBV5-1
cdr3_aa: CASSPLPQGEQFF; cdr3_length: 13; j_call: TRBJ2-1; v_call: TRBV19
cdr3_aa: CASSFGPLWAERERTDTQYF; cdr3_length: 20; j_call: TRBJ2-3; v_call: TRBV12-3/TRBV12-4
cdr3_aa: CASLTGTGALNYGYTF; cdr3_length: 16; j_call: TRBJ1-2; v_call: TRBV28
cdr3_aa: CASSRAFGGREEDTQYF; cdr3_length: 17; j_call: TRBJ2-3; v_call: TRBV7-2
cdr3_aa: CASGSTHRSTTGFTDTQYF; cdr3_length: 19; j_call: TRBJ2-3; v_call: TRBV27
cdr3_aa: CSAREGTTNNEQFF; cdr3_length: 14; j_call: TRBJ2-1; v_call: TRBV20-1
cdr3_aa: CASSSEGLRTEAFF; cdr3_length: 14; j_call: TRBJ1-1; v_call: TRBV25-1
cdr3_aa: CSAMNIEGNEQFF; cdr3_length: 13; j_call: TRBJ2-1; v_call: TRBV20-1
cdr3_aa: CASTKAPGLYNEQFF; cdr3_length: 15; j_call: TRBJ2-1; v_call: TRBV11-2
cdr3_aa: CAISPVGEQETQYF; cdr3_length: 14; j_call: TRBJ2-5; v_call: TRBV28
cdr3_aa: CASRQVADTQYF; cdr3_length: 12; j_call: TRBJ2-3; v_call: TRBV5-5
cdr3_aa: CATSRDWSTGGGEQYF; cdr3_length: 16; j_call: TRBJ2-7; v_call: TRBV15
cdr3_aa: CAISESTAPRYEQYF; cdr3_length: 15; j_call: TRBJ2-7; v_call: TRBV10-3
cdr3_aa: CASSSFGQGSYEQYF; cdr3_length: 15; j_call: TRBJ2-7; v_call: TRBV7-2
cdr3_aa: CASSPRPGWDTEAFF; cdr3_length: 15; j_call: TRBJ1-1; v_call: TRBV18
cdr3_aa: CASNPPGRSEAFF; cdr3_length: 13; j_call: TRBJ1-1; v_call: TRBV6-1
cdr3_aa: CASSQVRTVATNERLFF; cdr3_length: 17; j_call: TRBJ1-4; v_call: TRBV3-1
cdr3_aa: CASSMGQGRYTGELFF; cdr3_length: 16; j_call: TRBJ2-2; v_call: TRBV19
cdr3_aa: CASSSTANTGELFF; cdr3_length: 14; j_call: TRBJ2-2; v_call: TRBV7-7
cdr3_aa: CASSHVGTALAKNIQYF; cdr3_length: 17; j_call: TRBJ2-4; v_call: TRBV5-1
cdr3_aa: CASSIGKGRSLGQPQHF; cdr3_length: 17; j_call: TRBJ1-5; v_call: TRBV19
cdr3_aa: CASSTRQGNNSPLHF; cdr3_length: 15; j_call: TRBJ1-6; v_call: TRBV2
cdr3_aa: CSAFSGGYTDTQYF; cdr3_length: 14; j_call: TRBJ2-3; v_call: TRBV20-1
cdr3_aa: CASSLGSGPNTGELFF; cdr3_length: 16; j_call: TRBJ2-2; v_call: TRBV5-1
cdr3_aa: CASSIGPTDTQYF; cdr3_length: 13; j_call: TRBJ2-3; v_call: TRBV5-1
cdr3_aa: CASSVGYYGYTF; cdr3_length: 12; j_call: TRBJ1-2; v_call: TRBV7-9
cdr3_aa: CASSLERAGGKETQYF; cdr3_length: 16; j_call: TRBJ2-5; v_call: TRBV7-8
cdr3_aa: CASSMNAGTSGTLYEQYF; cdr3_length: 18; j_call: TRBJ2-7; v_call: TRBV5-1